Given below is one T cell receptor beta chain in context. Its antigen is unidentified. This specimen comes from a study of B cell selection in AIRE deficiency. From germline, CDR1 is MRHNA and CDR2 SNTAGT. This CDR3 has 14 residues. Trimming cost V 4 bases and J 9 bases; bases outside gene matches: 3. General study results and limits: Only approximately 10% of over 3,000 shared Treg sequences were patient-specific; roughly 30% healthy-specific. Healthy Tconv contained roughly two fifths of shared healthy Treg sequences; only TCRbeta sequenced. Around a third of healthy-donor shared Treg TCRbeta sequences appeared in patient Tconv cells.

Conventional CD4 T cells were sorted as CD4+CD127+ cells. The protocol was immunoSEQ multiplex PCR, while the TCRdb copy is restricted to in-frame clones and leaves out a portion. In the table there are around 23,000 clones, over 95% of which are singletons. The receptor comes from a human donor in good health. The sample taken for sequencing was CD4+CD127+ conventional T cells sorted from PBMCs. The chain has TRBV6-4 and TRBJ1-6; 10 bases align to TRBD1. The CDR3 spells CASSGGQGGSPLHF. The DNA of the CDR3 is TGTGCCAGCAGTGGCGGACAGGGGGGTTCACCCCTCCACTTT.